The rows below give T cell receptor beta chains drawn from one sample of a study of response to subunit inactivated influenza vaccine. TCRdb re-called the RT-PCR reads with MiXCR, one entry per CDR3 protein. The table lists around 470,000 distinct CDR3 sequences, more than 7% of them singletons, with over 10% in the top ten. The sample was PBMCs from blood, taken less than 25 months after vaccination. Receptors originate from a man between 45 and 75 years old who received an inactivated influenza vaccine. Each CDR3 is given without its conserved first and last residue. Fields, in order: CDR3 protein, V gene, J gene, CDR3 length, clone size. Size values are once, few and many counts, or a class for expanded clones, and some rows have none.

CDR3aa: ASSELGGVNYGYT
v_gene: TRBV6-1
j_gene: TRBJ1-2
len: 13
abundance: few

CDR3aa: ASSPETLAGGAYNEQF
v_gene: TRBV13
j_gene: TRBJ2-1
len: 16
abundance: many

CDR3aa: ASRRQGASTGELF
v_gene: TRBV11-2
j_gene: TRBJ2-2
len: 13
abundance: few

CDR3aa: ASREPGSNTGELF
v_gene: TRBV28
j_gene: TRBJ2-2
len: 13
abundance: few

CDR3aa: ASSVALAGGPDTQY
v_gene: TRBV9
j_gene: TRBJ2-3
len: 14
abundance: many

CDR3aa: ASSNLMGGDAKNIQY
v_gene: TRBV19
j_gene: TRBJ2-4
len: 15
abundance: few

CDR3aa: SADGQGVWNEQF
v_gene: TRBV20-1
j_gene: TRBJ2-1
len: 12
abundance: few

CDR3aa: ASSLPLARGHGYT
v_gene: TRBV4-1
j_gene: TRBJ1-2
len: 13
abundance: many

CDR3aa: ASSLVAAGDTQY
v_gene: TRBV7-8
j_gene: TRBJ2-3
len: 12
abundance: -

CDR3aa: ASSRAGALYNEQF
v_gene: TRBV6-2/TRBV6-3
j_gene: TRBJ2-1
len: 13
abundance: -

CDR3aa: ASRGQRRVEAF
v_gene: TRBV7-9
j_gene: TRBJ1-1
len: 11
abundance: -

CDR3aa: ASSQEGGRYEQY
v_gene: TRBV6-1
j_gene: TRBJ2-7
len: 12
abundance: -

CDR3aa: ASSHSGRAGKTQY
v_gene: TRBV11-1
j_gene: TRBJ2-5
len: 13
abundance: many

CDR3aa: ASSFFPSRSQGRANTGELF
v_gene: TRBV28
j_gene: TRBJ2-2
len: 19
abundance: -

CDR3aa: ASSPWAEGHEQF
v_gene: TRBV5-1
j_gene: TRBJ2-1
len: 12
abundance: -

CDR3aa: ASRGQGIGELF
v_gene: TRBV6-1
j_gene: TRBJ2-2
len: 11
abundance: -

CDR3aa: ASSPGVLYT
v_gene: TRBV5-6
j_gene: TRBJ1-2
len: 9
abundance: -

CDR3aa: SARKVAGTPDTQY
v_gene: TRBV20-1
j_gene: TRBJ2-3
len: 13
abundance: -

CDR3aa: ASSLARQQSETQY
v_gene: TRBV7-2
j_gene: TRBJ2-5
len: 13
abundance: few

CDR3aa: ASSQGPGGLSGELF
v_gene: TRBV3-1
j_gene: TRBJ2-2
len: 14
abundance: -

CDR3aa: AISDHSRDTSYEQH
v_gene: TRBV10-3
j_gene: TRBJ2-7
len: 14
abundance: many

CDR3aa: ASSLASGRDNEQF
v_gene: TRBV5-1
j_gene: TRBJ2-1
len: 13
abundance: -

CDR3aa: ASSQEGAGNQPQH
v_gene: TRBV4-3
j_gene: TRBJ1-5
len: 13
abundance: few